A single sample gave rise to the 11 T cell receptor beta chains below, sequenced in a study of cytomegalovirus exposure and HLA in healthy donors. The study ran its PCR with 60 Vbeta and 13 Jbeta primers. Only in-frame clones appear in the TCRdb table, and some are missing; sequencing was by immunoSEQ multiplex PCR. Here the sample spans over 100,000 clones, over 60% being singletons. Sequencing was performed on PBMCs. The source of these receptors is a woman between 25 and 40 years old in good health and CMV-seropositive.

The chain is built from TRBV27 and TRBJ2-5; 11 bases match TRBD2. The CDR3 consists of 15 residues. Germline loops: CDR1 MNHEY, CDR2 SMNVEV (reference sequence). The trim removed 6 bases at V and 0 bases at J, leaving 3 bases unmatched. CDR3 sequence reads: CASSSLAGDQETQYF. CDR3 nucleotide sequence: TGTGCCAGCAGCTCACTAGCGGGGGACCAAGAGACCCAGTACTTC.

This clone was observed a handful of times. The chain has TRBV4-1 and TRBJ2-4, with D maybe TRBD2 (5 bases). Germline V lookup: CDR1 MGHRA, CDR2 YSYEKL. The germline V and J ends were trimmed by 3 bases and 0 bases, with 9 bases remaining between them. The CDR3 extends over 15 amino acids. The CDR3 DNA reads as TGCGCCAGCAGCCACCCGGGGTTAGCCAAAAACATTCAGTACTTC. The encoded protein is CASSHPGLAKNIQYF.

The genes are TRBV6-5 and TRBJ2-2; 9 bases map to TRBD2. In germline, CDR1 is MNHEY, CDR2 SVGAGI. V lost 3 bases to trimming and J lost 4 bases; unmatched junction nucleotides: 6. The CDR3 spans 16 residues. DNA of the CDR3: TGTGCCAGCAGTTATCGCGGGGGGGCGGGCACCGGGGAGCTGTTTTTT. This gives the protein CASSYRGGAGTGELFF.

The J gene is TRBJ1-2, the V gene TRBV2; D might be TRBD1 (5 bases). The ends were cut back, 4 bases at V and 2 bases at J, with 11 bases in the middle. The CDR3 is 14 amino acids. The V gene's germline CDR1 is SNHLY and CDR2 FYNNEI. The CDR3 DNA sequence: TGTGCCAGCAGTGTGCAGGGAACAAACTATGGCTACACCTTC. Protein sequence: CASSVQGTNYGYTF.

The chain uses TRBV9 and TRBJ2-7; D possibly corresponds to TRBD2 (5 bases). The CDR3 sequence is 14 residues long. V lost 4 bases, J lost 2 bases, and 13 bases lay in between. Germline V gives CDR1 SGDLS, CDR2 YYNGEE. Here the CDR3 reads CASSPREGPYEQYF. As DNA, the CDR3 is TGTGCCAGCAGCCCCCGGGAAGGGCCCTACGAGCAGTACTTC.

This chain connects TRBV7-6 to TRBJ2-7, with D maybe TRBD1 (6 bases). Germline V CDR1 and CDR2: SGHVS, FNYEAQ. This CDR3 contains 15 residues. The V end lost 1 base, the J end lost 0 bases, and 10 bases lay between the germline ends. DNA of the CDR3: TGTGCCAGCAGCTTAGGACAGGATTCCTCCTACGAGCAGTACTTC. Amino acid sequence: CASSLGQDSSYEQYF.

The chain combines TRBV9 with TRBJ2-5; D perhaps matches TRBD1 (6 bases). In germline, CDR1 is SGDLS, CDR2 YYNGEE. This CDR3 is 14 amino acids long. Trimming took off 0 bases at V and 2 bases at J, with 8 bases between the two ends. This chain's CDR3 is CASSVGGQQETQYF. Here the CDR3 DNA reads TGTGCCAGCAGCGTAGGGGGGCAGCAAGAGACCCAGTACTTC.

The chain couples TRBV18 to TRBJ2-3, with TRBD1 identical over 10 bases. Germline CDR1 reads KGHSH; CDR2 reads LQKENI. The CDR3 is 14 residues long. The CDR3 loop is CGTAWDRGSDTQYF. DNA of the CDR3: TGTGGAACTGCATGGGACAGGGGCTCTGATACGCAGTATTTT.

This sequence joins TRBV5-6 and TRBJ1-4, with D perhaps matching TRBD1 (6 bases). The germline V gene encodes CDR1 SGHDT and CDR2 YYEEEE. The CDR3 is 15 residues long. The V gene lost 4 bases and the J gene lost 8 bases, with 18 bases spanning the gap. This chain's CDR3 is CASSLGRGRVEKLFF. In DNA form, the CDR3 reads TGTGCCAGCAGCCTCGGGCGGGGGCGCGTCGAAAAACTGTTTTTT.

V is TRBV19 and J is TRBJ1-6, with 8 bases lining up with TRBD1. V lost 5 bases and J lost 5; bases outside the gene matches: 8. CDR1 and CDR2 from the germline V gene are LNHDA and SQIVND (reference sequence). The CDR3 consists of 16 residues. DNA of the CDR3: TGTGCCAGTAGTCCTATCGACAGGGGCGATAATTCACCCCTCCACTTT. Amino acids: CASSPIDRGDNSPLHF.

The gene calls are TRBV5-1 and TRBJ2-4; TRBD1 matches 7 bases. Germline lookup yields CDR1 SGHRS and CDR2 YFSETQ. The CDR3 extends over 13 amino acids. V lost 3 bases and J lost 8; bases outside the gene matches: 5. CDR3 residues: CASSSDRVDIQYF. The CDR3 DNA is TGCGCCAGCAGCTCAGACAGGGTCGACATTCAGTACTTC.